This TCR beta chain was retrieved from a study of CD8 T cells in ankylosing spondylitis. General study findings and limits: Clones linked to disease were reported to show significant enrichment in matched ankylosing spondylitis synovial fluid.

Many counts were recorded for this clonotype. Its antigen is unknown. By quantitative 5'-RACE with molecular barcodes, the TCR beta libraries were made. TCRdb reanalysed the 5' RACE reads using MiXCR and keeps one entry per CDR3 protein. The sample has about 150,000 distinct CDR3 sequences; about 10% are singletons. Trimming cost V 0 bases and J 7 bases; bases outside gene matches: 9. Looked up from germline, CDR1 is SGHRS and CDR2 is YFSETQ. This CDR3 has 16 residues. The sequence derives from a female donor with ankylosing spondylitis or in good health (not recorded which). This chain joins TRBV5-1 and TRBJ2-1; 8 bases are a match to TRBD2. Sequenced sample: blood, either unsorted or a sorted T cell fraction (not recorded which). For the CDR3, the DNA is TGCGCCAGCAGCTTGGTGCGGACGGGACTAGAGAATGAGCAGTTCTTC. This gives the protein CASSLVRTGLENEQFF.